These 20 T cell receptor beta chains share one sample of origin, sequenced in a study of cytomegalovirus exposure and HLA in healthy donors. PCR was performed using 60 Vbeta and 13 Jbeta primers. Generated by immunoSEQ multiplex PCR, the TCRdb table keeps only in-frame clones and is missing some. Of fewer than 250,000 clones listed, over 60% are singletons. The sequenced sample was PBMCs. Every receptor here comes from a woman in her twenties or thirties in good health and CMV-seropositive.

The V gene is TRBV5-4, the J gene TRBJ2-1; TRBD2 agrees at 7 bases. There are 16 residues in the CDR3. Germline loops: CDR1 SGHNT, CDR2 YYREEE (reference sequence). J gave up 0 bases and V 2 bases, and 5 bases lay outside the gene matches. The CDR3 DNA reads as TGTGCCAGCAGCTTTCGAACGGGGGGCTCCTACAATGAGCAGTTCTTC. Its protein is CASSFRTGGSYNEQFF.

The genes are TRBV29-1 and TRBJ1-5; 8 bases map to TRBD1. Germline V gene sequence: CDR1 SQVTM, CDR2 ANQGSEA. The trim removed 4 bases at V and 5 bases at J, leaving 4 bases unmatched. The CDR3 sequence is 13 residues long. In DNA, the CDR3 is TGCAGCGTTGGAGGGACAGGAGATCAGCCCCAGCATTTT. Translation: CSVGGTGDQPQHF.

This clone appeared once. The genes are TRBV4-2 and TRBJ1-5; 7 bases fit TRBD1. This CDR3 has 15 residues. CDR1 is LGHNA, CDR2 YNFKEQ, per germline. V gave up 3 bases and J gave up 4 bases; unmatched junction bases: 6. CDR3 DNA: TGTGCCAGCAGCCAGCCGACAGGGACGAATCAGCCCCAGCATTTT. Translation gives CASSQPTGTNQPQHF.

This rearrangement joins TRBV7-2 to TRBJ2-3, with D possibly matching TRBD2 (5 bases). Trimming shortened V by 1 base and J by 5 bases, and 10 bases separated the two germline ends. The CDR3 runs 14 residues. Per germline, CDR1 SGHTA and CDR2 FQGNSA. Here the CDR3 reads CASSLGLAVDTQYF. In DNA form, the CDR3 reads TGTGCCAGCAGCTTAGGGCTAGCCGTAGATACGCAGTATTTT. Full variable domain (missing parts from reference TRBV7-2 and TRBJ2-3): GAGVSQSPSNKVTEKGKDVELRCDPISGHTALYWYRQSLGQGLEFLIYFQGNSAPDKSGLPSDRFSAERTGGSVSTLTIQRTQQEDSAVYLCASSLGLAVDTQYFGPGTRLTVL.

This chain connects TRBV4-2 to TRBJ2-2; 10 positions agree with TRBD2. V lost 0 bases and J lost 5; bases outside the gene matches: 3. Germline V gene sequence: CDR1 LGHNA, CDR2 YNFKEQ. CDR3 length equals 16 residues. CDR3 region: CASSQEGLALTGELFF. In nucleotides, the CDR3 is TGTGCCAGCAGCCAAGAGGGACTAGCGTTGACCGGGGAGCTGTTTTTT.

The chain has TRBV11-1 and TRBJ1-3, with 7 bases aligning to TRBD1. Germline V gene data show CDR1 as SGHAT and CDR2 as FQDESV (reference sequence). The CDR3 runs 15 residues. V lost 3 bases and J lost 2; bases outside the gene matches: 4. CDR3 residues: CASSFRRGPGNTIYF. The CDR3 DNA sequence: TGTGCCAGCAGCTTTCGAAGGGGGCCTGGAAACACCATATATTTT.

V and J are TRBV7-6 and TRBJ1-2, with no clear D. The CDR3 contains 13 residues. V was trimmed by 6 bases and J by 6 bases, leaving 14 bases between them. Germline V CDR1 and CDR2: SGHVS, FNYEAQ. The CDR3 DNA reads TGTGCCAGCAGTCGGAGCGAGGGAAATGGCTACACCTTC. Translating it yields CASSRSEGNGYTF.

This clone showed up just a few times. For the CDR3, the DNA is TGTGCCAGCAGTGAAGATGAGGCGAACACTGAAGCTTTCTTT. Its translation: CASSEDEANTEAFF. V and J are TRBV6-1 and TRBJ1-1; D is uncertain. V lost 1 base and J lost 1, with 7 bases in between. The CDR3 length is 14 residues. Germline V gives CDR1 MNHNS, CDR2 SASEGT.

This clone was recorded only once. The chain has TRBV7-3 and TRBJ2-5; D gene ambiguous. Trimming pared 0 bases from V and 5 bases from J, leaving 4 bases between. There are 12 residues in the CDR3. Germline CDR1 SGHTA, CDR2 FQGTGA. CDR3 DNA sequence: TGTGCCAGCAGCTTAACGCGGGAGACCCAGTACTTC. This sequence encodes CASSLTRETQYF.

The genes are TRBV19 and TRBJ2-2; D may be TRBD2 (6 bases). The CDR3 runs to 14 residues. The germline V gene encodes CDR1 LNHDA and CDR2 SQIVND (reference sequence). Trimming shortened V by 5 bases and J by 7 bases, and 14 bases separated the two germline ends. Written as DNA, the CDR3 is TGTGCCAGTAGTCTGGAGGGCCCGGGCGGGGAGCTGTTTTTT. As protein: CASSLEGPGGELFF.

The J gene is TRBJ1-1, the V gene TRBV28, with D perhaps TRBD1 (5 bases). This CDR3 is built from 14 residues. V dropped 4 bases and J dropped 6 bases, with 15 bases sitting between them. Germline V gives CDR1 MDHEN, CDR2 SYDVKM. The CDR3 spells CASSYIRGLSEAFF. Written as DNA, the CDR3 is TGTGCCAGCAGTTATATACGGGGGTTGTCTGAAGCTTTCTTT.

The rearrangement links TRBV28 to TRBJ2-6; D is perhaps TRBD2 (5 bases). The CDR3 is made up of 14 amino acids. V lost 10 bases to trimming and J lost 0 bases, with 10 bases between them. Per germline, CDR1 MDHEN and CDR2 SYDVKM. CDR3 coding DNA: TGTGCCACTCGCCGGGGCTCTGGGGCCAACGTCCTGACTTTC. It encodes CATRRGSGANVLTF.

The genes are TRBV28 and TRBJ1-2; D is undetermined. CDR1 and CDR2 from the germline V gene are MDHEN and SYDVKM. This CDR3 region has 13 residues. Trimming took off 3 bases at V and 8 bases at J, with 13 bases between the two ends. For the CDR3, the DNA is TGTGCCAGCAGTTTGCGACACCATTTCGGCTACACCTTC. The encoded protein is CASSLRHHFGYTF.

The chain's CDR3 is CASGPDRPNEKLFF. The CDR3 DNA reads as TGTGCCAGCGGTCCCGACAGGCCTAATGAAAAACTGTTTTTT. The chain combines TRBV27 with TRBJ1-4; possibly TRBD1 for D (6 bases). Trimming cost V 8 bases and J 3 bases, with 13 bases left between them. CDR3 length: 14 amino acids. Looked up from germline, CDR1 is MNHEY and CDR2 is SMNVEV (reference sequence).

The chain has TRBV6-5 and TRBJ1-6, with unresolved D. V was pared by 2 bases and J by 10 bases, with 12 bases between. The germline V gene has CDR1 MNHEY and CDR2 SVGAGI. This CDR3 has 14 amino acids. The CDR3: CASSYLIPGSPLHF. The CDR3 nucleotides read TGTGCCAGCAGTTACCTCATTCCGGGGTCACCCCTCCACTTT.

The rearrangement links TRBV5-1 to TRBJ1-1; 9 positions agree with TRBD1. After removal of 4 bases from V and 1 base from J, the junction contained 5 bases not matched to a gene. CDR1 and CDR2 from the germline V gene are SGHRS and YFSETQ. The CDR3 has 15 amino acids. The CDR3 region has the DNA TGCGCCAGCAGCACAGCGGGACAGGGGAACACTGAAGCTTTCTTT. It yields the protein CASSTAGQGNTEAFF.

V and J are TRBV7-9 and TRBJ2-1, with D possibly being TRBD1 (6 bases). Trimming removed 1 base at V and 6 bases at J, with 16 bases between. This CDR3 spans 16 amino acids. Germline loops: CDR1 SEHNR, CDR2 FQNEAQ (reference sequence). The chain's CDR3 is CASSLVGAGVTNEQFF. As DNA, the CDR3 is TGTGCCAGCAGCTTAGTTGGGGCAGGGGTAACCAATGAGCAGTTCTTC.

V is TRBV30 and J is TRBJ1-1; no reliable D call. This CDR3 has 11 amino acids. Trimming left V 0 bases short and J 11 bases short, with 10 bases between. In germline, CDR1 is GTSNPN, CDR2 SVGIG (reference sequence). Written as DNA, the CDR3 is TGTGCCTGGAGTGTAGCCGAATGGGCTTTCTTT. Its protein is CAWSVAEWAFF.

The rearrangement joins TRBV29-1 to TRBJ2-1; 7 positions match TRBD2. Germline lookup yields CDR1 SQVTM and CDR2 ANQGSEA. CDR3 length: 14 amino acids. The ends lost 7 bases at V and 9 bases at J; junction bases unmatched: 15. The CDR3 DNA reads TGCAGCGGTCAGCGGGGCCTCCCGGTGGGTGAGCAGTTCTTC. It encodes CSGQRGLPVGEQFF.

This chain uses TRBV28 with TRBJ2-2; D may be TRBD2 (5 bases). This CDR3 has 13 amino acids. CDR1 is MDHEN and CDR2 is SYDVKM in the germline V gene. V gave up 2 bases and J gave up 6 bases, with 7 bases separating them. CDR3 bases: TGTGCCAGCAGTTTAGGAGGCCCCGGGGAGCTGTTTTTT. Its protein is CASSLGGPGELFF.